Described below is a single TCR beta chain sequence and its context. The sample belongs to a study of beta chain features in type 1 diabetes. Per the germline V gene, CDR1 is SGHRS and CDR2 is YFSETQ. The V segment lost 6 bases and the J segment 9 bases; nucleotides outside the gene matches: 7. CDR3 length: 13 amino acids. Since all of the isolated RNA was reverse transcribed, expressed TCRB transcripts were what got sequenced. Profiling relied on immunoSEQ multiplex PCR, and the TCRdb table lists in-frame clones only, not all of them. The sample includes 330,000 or so clones, 14% of them seen just once.

The sequenced sample consisted of central memory CD4+ T cells from blood. The rearrangement links TRBV5-1 to TRBJ2-4, with 9 bases that match TRBD2. The receptor comes from a man younger than 40 in good health. Here the CDR3 reads CASTASGVGIQYF. The CDR3 coding sequence is TGCGCCAGCACGGCTAGCGGGGTCGGCATTCAGTACTTC.